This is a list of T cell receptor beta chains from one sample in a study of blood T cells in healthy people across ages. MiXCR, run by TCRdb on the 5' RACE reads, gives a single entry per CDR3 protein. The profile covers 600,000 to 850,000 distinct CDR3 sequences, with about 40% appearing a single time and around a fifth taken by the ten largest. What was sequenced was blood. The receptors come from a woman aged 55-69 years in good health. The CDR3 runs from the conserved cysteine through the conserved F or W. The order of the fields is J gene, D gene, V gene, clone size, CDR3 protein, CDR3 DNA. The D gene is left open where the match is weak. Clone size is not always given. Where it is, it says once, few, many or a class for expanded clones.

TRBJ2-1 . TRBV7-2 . CASSPGGGNIEQFF TGTGCCAGCAGCCCAGGGGGGGGGAATATTGAGCAGTTCTTC
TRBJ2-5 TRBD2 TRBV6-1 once CASSALAGAVETQYF TGTGCCAGCAGTGCCCTAGCGGGAGCTGTGGAGACCCAGTACTTC
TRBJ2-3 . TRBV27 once CASSGSTSTVTQYF TGTGCCAGCAGCGGCAGCACTAGCACAGTTACGCAGTATTTT
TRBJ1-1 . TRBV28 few CASGGAGAVNTEAFF TGTGCCAGCGGGGGGGCGGGGGCCGTGAACACTGAAGCTTTCTTT
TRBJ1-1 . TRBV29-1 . CSVIGQGLEAFF TGCAGCGTCATCGGGCAGGGCCTTGAAGCTTTCTTT
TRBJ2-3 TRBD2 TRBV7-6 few CASSLVVAGVTDTQYF TGTGCCAGCAGCTTAGTTGTAGCGGGGGTCACAGATACGCAGTATTTT
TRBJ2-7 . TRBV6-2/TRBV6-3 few CASSYPPTGTYEQYF TGTGCCAGCAGTTACCCACCCACCGGGACCTACGAGCAGTACTTC
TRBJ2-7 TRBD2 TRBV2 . CASSGLAGAGRSEQYF TGTGCCAGCTCCGGACTAGCGGGAGCGGGAAGGAGCGAGCAGTACTTC
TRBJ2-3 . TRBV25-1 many CASSKGHSDTQYF TGTGCCAGCAGTAAGGGACATTCAGATACGCAGTATTTT
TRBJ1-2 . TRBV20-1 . CSARAQGGYTF TGCAGTGCTAGAGCTCAGGGGGGCTACACCTTC
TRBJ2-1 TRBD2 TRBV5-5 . CASSLTGGSIYNEQFF TGTGCCAGCAGCCTAACGGGCGGGAGTATCTACAATGAGCAGTTCTTC
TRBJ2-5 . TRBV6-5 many CASSWGDRQETQYF TGTGCCAGCAGTTGGGGGGACAGACAAGAGACCCAGTACTTC
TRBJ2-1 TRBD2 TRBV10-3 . CAISQPPGLAGVGEQFF TGTGCCATCAGCCAGCCCCCGGGACTAGCGGGGGTGGGGGAGCAGTTCTTC
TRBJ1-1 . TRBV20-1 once CSVGDPGNTEAFF TGCAGTGTAGGTGATCCCGGGAACACTGAAGCTTTCTTT